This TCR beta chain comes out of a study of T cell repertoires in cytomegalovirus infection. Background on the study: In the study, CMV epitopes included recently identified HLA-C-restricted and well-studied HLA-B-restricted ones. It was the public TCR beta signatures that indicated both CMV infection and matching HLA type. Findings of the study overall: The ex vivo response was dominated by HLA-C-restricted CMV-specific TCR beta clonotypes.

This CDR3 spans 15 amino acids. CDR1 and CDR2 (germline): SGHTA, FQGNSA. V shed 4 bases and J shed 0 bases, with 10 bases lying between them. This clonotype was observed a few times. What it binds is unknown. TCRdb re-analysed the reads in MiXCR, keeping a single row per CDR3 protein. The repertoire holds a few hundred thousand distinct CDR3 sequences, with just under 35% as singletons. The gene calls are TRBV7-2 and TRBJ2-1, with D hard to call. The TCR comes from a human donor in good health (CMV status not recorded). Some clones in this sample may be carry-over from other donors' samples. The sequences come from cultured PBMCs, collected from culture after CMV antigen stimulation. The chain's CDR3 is CASSSILRSYNEQFF. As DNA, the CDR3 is TGTGCCAGCAGCTCGATCCTCCGCTCCTACAATGAGCAGTTCTTC.